This TCR beta chain emerged from a study of T cell repertoires in cytomegalovirus infection (dated by TCRdb to between 2018 and 2021). Broadly, across the study: Recently identified HLA-C-restricted CMV epitopes, whose presentation resists viral immunomodulation, were targeted by peptide stimulations together with well-studied HLA-B-restricted epitopes. Because public TCR beta signatures pointed to carriage of CMV infection together with the matching HLA type, the HLA type of each donor mattered for the analysis. What the research found in general, with its limitations: The ex vivo response was dominated by HLA-C-restricted CMV-specific TCR beta clonotypes, which also provided the single most frequent clonotype in two of eight donors. Cumulative frequency of public TCR beta family members discriminated carriers of CMV infection plus the relevant HLA type in this cohort and an independent 352-donor cohort.

The sequencer listed for this sample is Illumina HiSeq 1500. TCRdb reprocessing: public reads trimmed at Q25 with fastp, clones called with MiXCR, in-frame beta chains kept. Rows merge per CDR3 protein into single entries with the most common DNA and genes. The sample table shows around 750,000 distinct CDR3 sequences, and approximately 30% are seen once. The ten largest clones represent approximately 13% of the sample. The CDR3 measures 10 amino acids from cysteine to phenylalanine. The CDR3 DNA has 30 bases and is translated from base 1. CDR1 and CDR2, per the germline V gene (reference sequence), are SEHNR and FQNEAQ. This clonotype showed up just a few times. The target of this receptor is not known. One end of the junction varies from germline; a read error may be responsible. The treatment or condition label for this specimen denotes: in vitro stimulation with specific CMV peptide epitopes to enrich CMV-specific T cells.

The origin of this receptor is a human donor in good health (CMV status not recorded). Some clones in this sample may be carry-over from other donors' samples. This receptor chain uses TRBV7-9 and TRBJ1-2; no confident D gene assignment can be made. The source was cultured CD8+ T cells from PBMCs, collected from culture after CMV antigen stimulation. The nucleotides are TGTGCCAGCAGCTTAAAAAATAGTGCCTTC. Its protein is CASSLKNSAF. Reference TRBV7-9 and TRBJ1-2 proteins supply the regions before and after the CDR3; the full variable domain is: DTGVSQNPRHKITKRGQNVTFRCDPISEHNRLYWYRQTLGQGPEFLTYFQNEAQLEKSRLLSDRFSAERPKGSFSTLEIQRTEQGDSAMYLCASSLKNSAFGSGTRLTVV.